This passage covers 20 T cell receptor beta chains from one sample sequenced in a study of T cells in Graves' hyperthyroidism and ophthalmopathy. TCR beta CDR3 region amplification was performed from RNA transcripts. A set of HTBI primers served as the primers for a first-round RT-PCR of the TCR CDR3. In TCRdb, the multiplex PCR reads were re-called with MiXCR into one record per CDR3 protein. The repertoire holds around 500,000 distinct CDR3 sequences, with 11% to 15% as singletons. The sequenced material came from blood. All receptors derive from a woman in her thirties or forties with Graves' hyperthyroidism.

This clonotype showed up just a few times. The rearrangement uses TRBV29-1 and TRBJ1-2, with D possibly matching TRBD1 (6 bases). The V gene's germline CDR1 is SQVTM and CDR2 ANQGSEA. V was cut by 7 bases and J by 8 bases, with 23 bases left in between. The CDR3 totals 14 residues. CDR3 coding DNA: TGCAGCGCCAACAGCGGGGCAGGGGTGGAAGGCTACACCTTC. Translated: CSANSGAGVEGYTF.

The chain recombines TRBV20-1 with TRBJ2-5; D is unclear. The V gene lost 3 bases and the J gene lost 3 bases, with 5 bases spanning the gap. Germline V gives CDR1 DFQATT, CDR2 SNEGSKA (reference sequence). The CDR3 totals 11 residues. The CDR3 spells CSASLKETQYF. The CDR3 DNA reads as TGCAGTGCTAGCCTGAAAGAGACCCAGTACTTC.

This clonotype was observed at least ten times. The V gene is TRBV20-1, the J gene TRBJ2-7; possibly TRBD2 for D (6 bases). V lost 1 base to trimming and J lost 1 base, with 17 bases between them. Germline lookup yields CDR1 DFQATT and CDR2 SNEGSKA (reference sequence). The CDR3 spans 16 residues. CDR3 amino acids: CSARAAPRDWSYEQYF. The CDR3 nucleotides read TGCAGTGCTAGAGCTGCCCCGCGGGACTGGTCCTACGAGCAGTACTTC.

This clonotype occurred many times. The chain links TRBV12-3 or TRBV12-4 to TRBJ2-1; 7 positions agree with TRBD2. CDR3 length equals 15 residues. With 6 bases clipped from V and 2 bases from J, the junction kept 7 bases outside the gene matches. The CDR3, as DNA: TGTGCCAGCAGGGGTAGCGGGCGGGCCTACAATGAGCAGTTCTTC. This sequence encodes CASRGSGRAYNEQFF.

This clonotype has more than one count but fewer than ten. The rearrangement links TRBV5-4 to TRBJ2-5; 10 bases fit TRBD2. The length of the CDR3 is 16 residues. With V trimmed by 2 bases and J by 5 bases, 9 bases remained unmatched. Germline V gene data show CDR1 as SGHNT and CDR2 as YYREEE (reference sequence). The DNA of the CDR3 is TGTGCCAGCAGCTTAGTCAGCGGGGGGGGCATGGAGACCCAGTACTTC. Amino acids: CASSLVSGGGMETQYF.

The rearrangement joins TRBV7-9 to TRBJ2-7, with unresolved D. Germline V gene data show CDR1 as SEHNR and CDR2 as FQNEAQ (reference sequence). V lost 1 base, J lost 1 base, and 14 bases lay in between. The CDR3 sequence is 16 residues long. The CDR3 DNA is TGTGCCAGCAGCTTAGTAGGTGTCATGAGGTCCTACGAGCAGTACTTC. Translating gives CASSLVGVMRSYEQYF.

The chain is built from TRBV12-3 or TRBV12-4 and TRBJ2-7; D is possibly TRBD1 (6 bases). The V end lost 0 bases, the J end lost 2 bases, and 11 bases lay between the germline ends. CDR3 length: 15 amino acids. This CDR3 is CASSLAGAPTYEQYF. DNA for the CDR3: TGTGCCAGCAGTTTAGCGGGGGCTCCTACCTACGAGCAGTACTTC.

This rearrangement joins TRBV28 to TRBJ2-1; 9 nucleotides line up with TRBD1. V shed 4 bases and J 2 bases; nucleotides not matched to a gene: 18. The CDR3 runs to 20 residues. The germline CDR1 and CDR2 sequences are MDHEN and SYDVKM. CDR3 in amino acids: CASSSYRDRDPGRAYNEQFF. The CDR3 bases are TGTGCCAGCAGTTCATACCGGGACAGGGATCCCGGGAGAGCCTACAATGAGCAGTTCTTC.

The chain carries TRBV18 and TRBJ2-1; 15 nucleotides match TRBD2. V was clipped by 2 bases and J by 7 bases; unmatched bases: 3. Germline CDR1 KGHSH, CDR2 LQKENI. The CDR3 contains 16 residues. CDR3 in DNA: TGTGCCAGCTCACCAACGGGACTAGCGGGAGGTAATGAGCAGTTCTTC. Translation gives CASSPTGLAGGNEQFF.

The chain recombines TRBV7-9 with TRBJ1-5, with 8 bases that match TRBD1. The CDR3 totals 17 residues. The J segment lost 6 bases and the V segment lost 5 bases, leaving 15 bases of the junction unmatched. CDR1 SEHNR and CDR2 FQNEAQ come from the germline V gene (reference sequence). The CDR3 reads CASSLSGGGDIGQPQHF. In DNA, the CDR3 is TGTGCCAGCAGCCTCTCAGGGGGCGGGGATATTGGTCAGCCCCAGCATTTT.

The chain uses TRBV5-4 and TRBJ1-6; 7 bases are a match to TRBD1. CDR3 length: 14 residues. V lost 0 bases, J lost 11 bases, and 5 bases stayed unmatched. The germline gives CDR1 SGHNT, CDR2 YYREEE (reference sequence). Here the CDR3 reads CASSLGQGLAPLHF. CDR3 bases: TGTGCCAGCAGCTTGGGACAGGGTCTCGCACCCCTCCACTTT.

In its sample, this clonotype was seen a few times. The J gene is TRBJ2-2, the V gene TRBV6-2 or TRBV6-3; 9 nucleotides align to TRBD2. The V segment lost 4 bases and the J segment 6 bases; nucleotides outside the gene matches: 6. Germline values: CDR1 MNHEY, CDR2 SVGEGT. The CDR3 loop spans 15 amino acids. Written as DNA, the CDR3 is TGTGCCAGCAGTTCGGGACTAGCAGGGTCCGGGGAGCTGTTTTTT. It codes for CASSSGLAGSGELFF.

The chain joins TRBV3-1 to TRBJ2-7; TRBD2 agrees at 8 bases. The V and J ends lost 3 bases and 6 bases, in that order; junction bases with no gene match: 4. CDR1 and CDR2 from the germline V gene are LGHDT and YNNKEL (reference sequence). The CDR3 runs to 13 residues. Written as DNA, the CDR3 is TGTGCCAGCAGCCATAGCGGGAAGATCGAGCAGTACTTC. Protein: CASSHSGKIEQYF.

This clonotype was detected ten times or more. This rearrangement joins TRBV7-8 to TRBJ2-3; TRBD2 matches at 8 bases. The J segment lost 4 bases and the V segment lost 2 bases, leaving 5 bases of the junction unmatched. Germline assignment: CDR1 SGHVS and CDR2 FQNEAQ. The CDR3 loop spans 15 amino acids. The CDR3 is CASSLLGLAPDTQYF. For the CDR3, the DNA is TGTGCCAGCAGCTTATTAGGACTAGCCCCAGATACGCAGTATTTT.

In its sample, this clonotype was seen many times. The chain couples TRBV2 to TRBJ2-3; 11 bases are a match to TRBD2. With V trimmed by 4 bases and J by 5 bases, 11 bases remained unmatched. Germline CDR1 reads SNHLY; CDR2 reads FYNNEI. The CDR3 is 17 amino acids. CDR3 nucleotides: TGTGCCAGCAGTGGGAGCCTAGCGGGAGGCAAGGGAGATACGCAGTATTTT. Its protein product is CASSGSLAGGKGDTQYF.

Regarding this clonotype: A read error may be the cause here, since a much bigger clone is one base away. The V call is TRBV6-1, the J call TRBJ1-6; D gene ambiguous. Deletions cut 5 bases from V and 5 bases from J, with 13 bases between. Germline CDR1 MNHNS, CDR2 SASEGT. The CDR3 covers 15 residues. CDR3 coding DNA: TGTGCCAGCAGTATCCGATCTCCCAATAATTCACCCCTCCACTTT. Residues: CASSIRSPNNSPLHF.

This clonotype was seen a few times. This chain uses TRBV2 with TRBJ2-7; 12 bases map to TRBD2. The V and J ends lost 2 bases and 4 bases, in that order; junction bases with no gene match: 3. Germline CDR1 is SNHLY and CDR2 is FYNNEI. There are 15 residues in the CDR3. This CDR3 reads CASSENLAGGYEQYF. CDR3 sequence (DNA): TGTGCCAGCAGTGAAAACCTAGCGGGAGGGTACGAGCAGTACTTC.

CDR3 loop: CASSHGPYRGRQNTGELFF. The CDR3 coding sequence is TGTGCCAGCAGTCACGGACCCTACCGGGGGCGGCAGAACACCGGGGAGCTGTTTTTT. This rearrangement joins TRBV6-2 or TRBV6-3 to TRBJ2-2; D may be TRBD1 or TRBD2 (6 bases each). The CDR3 loop spans 19 amino acids. Germline V gives CDR1 MNHEY, CDR2 SVGEGT. The germline V and J ends were trimmed by 5 bases and 1 base, with 23 bases remaining between them.

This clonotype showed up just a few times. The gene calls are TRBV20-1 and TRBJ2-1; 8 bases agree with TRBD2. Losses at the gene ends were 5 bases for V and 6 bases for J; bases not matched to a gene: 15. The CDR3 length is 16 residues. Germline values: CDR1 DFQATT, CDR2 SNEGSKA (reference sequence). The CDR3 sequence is CSAESTSAWEGNEQFF. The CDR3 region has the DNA TGCAGTGCTGAATCGACTAGCGCGTGGGAGGGCAATGAGCAGTTCTTC.

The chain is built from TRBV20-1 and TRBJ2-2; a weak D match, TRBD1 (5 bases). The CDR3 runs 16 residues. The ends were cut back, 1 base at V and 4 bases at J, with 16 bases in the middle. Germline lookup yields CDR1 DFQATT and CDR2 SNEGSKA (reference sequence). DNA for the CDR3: TGCAGTGCTAGAGGAGTGGGGCAGGGCCCCACCGGGGAGCTGTTTTTT. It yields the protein CSARGVGQGPTGELFF.